Ten or more counts support the clone carrying this TCR beta chain. This record comes from a study of spatial heterogeneity in lung cancer. MiXCR, run by TCRdb on the 5' RACE reads, gives a single entry per CDR3 protein. The sample has under 150,000 distinct CDR3 sequences, roughly a tenth seen once. This sample's time point: blood at routine non-recurrence follow-up after resection. Sequencing covered unsorted whole RNA taken from tumor, nontumor lung or frozen PBMC. Trimming took 1 base from V and 4 from J; bases not matched to a gene: 4. CDR1 SGHTA and CDR2 FQGNSA come from the germline V gene. This CDR3 region has 15 residues.

This specimen consisted of PBMCs, obtained at follow-up. The chain joins TRBV7-2 to TRBJ2-1, with 7 bases lining up with TRBD2. The source is a female donor with early-stage non-small cell lung cancer. The CDR3: CASSLGRESYNEQFF. The DNA for the CDR3 is TGTGCCAGCAGCTTAGGGCGGGAGTCGTACAATGAGCAGTTCTTC.